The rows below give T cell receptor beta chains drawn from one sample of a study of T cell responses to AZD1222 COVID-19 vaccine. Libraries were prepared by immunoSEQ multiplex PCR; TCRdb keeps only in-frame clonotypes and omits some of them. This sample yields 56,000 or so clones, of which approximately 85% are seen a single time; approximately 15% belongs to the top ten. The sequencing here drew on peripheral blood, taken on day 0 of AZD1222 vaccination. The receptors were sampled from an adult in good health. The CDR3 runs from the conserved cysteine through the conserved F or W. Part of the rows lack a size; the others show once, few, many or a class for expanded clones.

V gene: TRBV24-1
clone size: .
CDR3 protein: CATNGPGTEAFF

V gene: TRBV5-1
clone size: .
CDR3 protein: CASSFLSGGGTGELFF

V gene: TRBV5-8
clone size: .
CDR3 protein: CASSWNLQGQPQHF

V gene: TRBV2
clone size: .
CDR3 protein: CASSPPVVQETQYF

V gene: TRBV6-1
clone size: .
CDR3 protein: CASSEAGTGLAEGQFF

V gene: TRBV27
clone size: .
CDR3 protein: CASSFARELTTGELFF

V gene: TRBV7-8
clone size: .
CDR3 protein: CASRRTGNMAATNEKLFF

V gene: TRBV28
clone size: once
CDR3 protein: CASSGAFVYQPQHF

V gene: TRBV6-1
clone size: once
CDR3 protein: CASSEARGTEQYF

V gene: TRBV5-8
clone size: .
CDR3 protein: CASSLAQSAGLFSYEQYF

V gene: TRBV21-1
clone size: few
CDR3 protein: CASSANGVNQPQHF

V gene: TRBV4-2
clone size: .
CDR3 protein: CASSQEAFGATQETQYF

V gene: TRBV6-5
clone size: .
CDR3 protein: CASRFSGGFTQYF

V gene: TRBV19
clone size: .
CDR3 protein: CASSSIAGGPQETQYF

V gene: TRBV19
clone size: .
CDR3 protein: CASSILGTANYGYTF

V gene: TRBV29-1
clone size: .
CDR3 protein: CSVRQGAFGTEAFF

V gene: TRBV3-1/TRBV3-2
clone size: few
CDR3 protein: CASSQTWGGSYNEQFF

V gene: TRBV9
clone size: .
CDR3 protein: CASSSHGGDGGQSSGNTIYF

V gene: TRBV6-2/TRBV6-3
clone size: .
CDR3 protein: CASSRDRWEGYTF

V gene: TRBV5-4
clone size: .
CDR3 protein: CASSLRESHSPLHF

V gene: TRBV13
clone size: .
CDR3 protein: CASSFGQGNYEQYF

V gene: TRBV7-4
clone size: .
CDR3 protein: CASSLDPGTGGDEQYF

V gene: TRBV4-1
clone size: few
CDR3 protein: CASSQGGAEAFF

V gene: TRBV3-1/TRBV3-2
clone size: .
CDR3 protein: CASSLGREQFF

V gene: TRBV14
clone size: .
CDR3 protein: CASSRDWTGNTFF

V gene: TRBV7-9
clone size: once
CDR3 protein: CASSLTRGWGVQETQYF

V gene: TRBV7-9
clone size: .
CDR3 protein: CASSLGQVGSYEQYF

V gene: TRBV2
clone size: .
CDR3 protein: CASSPGGPEGQPQHF

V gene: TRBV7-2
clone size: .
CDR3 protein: CASSLKGGGFQETQYF

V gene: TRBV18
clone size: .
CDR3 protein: CASSLEVQMNTEAFF

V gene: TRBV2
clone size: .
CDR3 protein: CASSLGRNYGYTF

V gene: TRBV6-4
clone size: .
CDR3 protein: CASSDPTGRNRWEKLFF

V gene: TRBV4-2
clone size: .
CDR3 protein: CASSGRWGVGTGELFF

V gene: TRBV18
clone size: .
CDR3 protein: CASSNGHFQETQYF

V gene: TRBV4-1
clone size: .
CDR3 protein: CASSQGAGTGVGNTIYF

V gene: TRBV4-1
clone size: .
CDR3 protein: CASSHPHSSVNEQFF

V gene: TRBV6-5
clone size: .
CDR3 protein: CASSLQYSNQPQHF

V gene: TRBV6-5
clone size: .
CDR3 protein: CASSRQGLLGQPQHF

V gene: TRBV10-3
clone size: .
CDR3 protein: CAISEPREPTSYEQYF

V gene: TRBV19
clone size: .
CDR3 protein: CASLGPRQPQHF